This TCR beta chain was obtained from a study of shared clonotypes between healthy human individuals. Points on this clone: Other nucleotide sequences from this sample produce the same CDR3.

TCRdb's table, derived via immunoSEQ multiplex PCR, lists solely in-frame clones and lacks some. This table holds about 2.1 million clones, around 95% found once. In the naive CD8 group, cells lacked CD45RO and were positively selected for CCR7, so terminally differentiated effector memory CD45RA+ cells were left out. The CDR3 covers 13 residues. Germline V gene lookup returns CDR1 SEHNR and CDR2 FQNEAQ (reference sequence). Trimming removed 5 bases from V and 0 bases from J, with 8 bases in between. Sequenced material: naive CD8+ T cells from PBMCs. The V call is TRBV7-9, the J call TRBJ2-7; D is ambiguous. This TCR was recovered from a young man in good health. Some clones in this sample may be carry-over from other donors' samples. The CDR3 loop is CASSRQDSYEQYF. In DNA form, the CDR3 reads TGTGCCAGCAGCCGGCAGGACTCCTACGAGCAGTACTTC.